A single sample gave rise to the 26 T cell receptor beta chains below, sequenced in a study of early T cells in non-severe SARS-CoV-2 infection. MiXCR, run by TCRdb on the 5' RACE reads, gives a single entry per CDR3 protein. The table has around 100,000 distinct CDR3 sequences, around 12% seen once. Sequencing input: whole blood. These TCRs come from an adult who was a healthcare worker with PCR-confirmed SARS-CoV-2 infection or an uninfected control (not recorded which).

The chain has TRBV28 and TRBJ2-5; D not certain. This CDR3 contains 15 residues. Germline V CDR1 and CDR2: MDHEN, SYDVKM. Trimming cost V 5 bases and J 2 bases, with 15 bases left between them. The CDR3 sequence: CASSPAGRIQETQYF. The CDR3 DNA reads as TGTGCCAGCAGTCCCGCAGGACGGATTCAAGAGACCCAGTACTTC.

This clonotype has ten or more counts. Written as DNA, the CDR3 is TGTGCCATCAGGCAGACCAACACTGAAGCTTTCTTT. Amino acids: CAIRQTNTEAFF. The rearrangement uses TRBV10-3 and TRBJ1-1; D is unclear. CDR3 length: 12 residues. Germline CDR1 reads ENHRY; CDR2 reads SYGVKD. V lost 6 bases and J 2 bases, leaving 7 bases between the germline ends.

The sample holds a few counts of this clonotype. This chain connects TRBV29-1 to TRBJ2-1, with D possibly being TRBD2 (6 bases). The germline gives CDR1 SQVTM, CDR2 ANQGSEA. The CDR3 spans 16 residues. Trimming removed 7 bases at V and 0 bases at J, with 19 bases between. CDR3 region: CSAHGAGFVSYNEQFF. The CDR3 bases are TGCAGCGCTCATGGGGCGGGATTCGTCTCCTACAATGAGCAGTTCTTC.

This clonotype was picked up many times. The rearrangement links TRBV7-2 to TRBJ2-6, with 7 bases that match TRBD2. Per the germline V gene, CDR1 is SGHTA and CDR2 is FQGNSA. This CDR3 has 14 amino acids. Trimming removed 8 bases from V and 3 bases from J; junction bases left unmatched: 4. CDR3 nucleotides: TGTGCCAGCGAGACTAGCAGTGGGGCCAACGTCCTGACTTTC. This translates into CASETSSGANVLTF.

This chain joins TRBV14 and TRBJ2-1; D remains ambiguous. This CDR3 is 12 amino acids long. Germline V lookup: CDR1 SGHDN, CDR2 FVKESK. With 3 bases removed from V and 8 bases from J, the gap between germline ends came to 8 bases. Here the CDR3 reads CASSQRFYEQFF. The CDR3 DNA is TGTGCCAGCAGCCAGCGTTTCTATGAGCAGTTCTTC.

This clonotype has ten or more counts. J is TRBJ2-7 and V is TRBV12-3 or TRBV12-4, with D possibly TRBD2 on 5 matching bases. The CDR3 runs to 14 residues. Trimming removed 7 bases at V and 5 bases at J, with 18 bases between. The CDR3 is CASTKPRSGHEQYF. The CDR3 coding sequence is TGTGCCAGCACCAAACCCCGCAGCGGCCACGAGCAGTACTTC.

This clonotype has a single count. A junction boundary mismatches the germline segment, possibly from a read error. The V gene is TRBV6-5, the J gene TRBJ1-2; no definite D call. The CDR3 sequence is 15 residues long. Germline CDR1 and CDR2: MNHEY and SVGAGI. CDR3 in DNA: TGTGCCAGCAGTCCCACCCCAGGCTATAACTATGGCTACACTTTC. It translates to CASSPTPGYNYGYTF.

This clonotype was detected ten times or more. V usage is TRBV28 and J usage is TRBJ2-1, with TRBD1 matching over 7 bases. V was clipped by 5 bases and J by 5 bases; unmatched bases: 12. This CDR3 is 16 amino acids long. Germline values: CDR1 MDHEN, CDR2 SYDVKM. The CDR3 sequence is CASSPDVRQGHNEQFF. The CDR3 bases are TGTGCCAGCAGTCCCGACGTTAGACAGGGCCACAATGAGCAGTTCTTC.

The sample holds many counts of this clonotype. This chain connects TRBV2 to TRBJ2-7, with D possibly being TRBD1 or TRBD2 (5 bases each). Germline CDR1 and CDR2: SNHLY and FYNNEI. This CDR3 has 11 residues. Here the CDR3 DNA reads TGTGCCAGCAGCGAGGCCGGGGCCCTCGAGGTC. Translation: CASSEAGALEV.

This clonotype turned up a few times. The chain carries TRBV19 and TRBJ2-5; D is tentatively TRBD1 or TRBD2 (5 bases each). Trimming removed 3 bases from V and 3 bases from J, with 11 bases in between. From germline, CDR1 is LNHDA and CDR2 SQIVND (reference sequence). The CDR3 covers 14 residues. This CDR3 is CASSIEGREETQYF. CDR3 sequence (DNA): TGTGCCAGTAGTATTGAGGGGAGAGAAGAGACCCAGTACTTC.

The gene calls are TRBV15 and TRBJ1-5; D call uncertain. Germline CDR1 and CDR2: LNHNV and YYDKDF (reference sequence). V was shortened by 9 bases and J by 0 bases, with 12 bases between the two germline ends. The CDR3 sequence is 14 residues long. CDR3 sequence: CATVAGYSNQPQHF. CDR3 DNA: TGTGCCACGGTGGCAGGATATAGCAATCAGCCCCAGCATTTT.

This chain uses TRBV9 with TRBJ2-7; a weak D match, TRBD1 (6 bases). Germline lookup yields CDR1 SGDLS and CDR2 YYNGEE. V lost 4 bases to trimming and J lost 9 bases, with 20 bases between them. This CDR3 is 14 amino acids long. This CDR3 reads CASSPRIQGLVQYF. The CDR3 DNA reads TGTGCCAGCAGCCCTAGAATACAGGGTTTGGTGCAGTACTTC.

This clonotype was detected a few times. The chain has TRBV6-1 and TRBJ2-7; D may be TRBD2 (6 bases). This CDR3 has 13 amino acids. Germline assignment: CDR1 MNHNS and CDR2 SASEGT. The V gene lost 2 bases and the J gene lost 6 bases, with 11 bases spanning the gap. This CDR3 is CASSETGVGEQYF. CDR3 sequence (DNA): TGTGCCAGCAGTGAAACGGGAGTTGGCGAGCAGTACTTC.

Comments on this clonotype: One junction end does not reproduce the germline sequence, and a read error may be involved. This chain connects TRBV6-5 to TRBJ1-3; D call uncertain. Looked up from germline, CDR1 is MNHEY and CDR2 is SVGAGI. The CDR3 covers 13 residues. The CDR3 spells CAGSWDSGNTIYF. The CDR3 DNA follows: TGTGCCGGCAGTTGGGACTCTGGAAACACCATATATTTT.

The J gene is TRBJ1-4, the V gene TRBV7-8; D uncertain. The V and J ends lost 5 bases and 7 bases respectively, with 5 bases between them. CDR1 is SGHVS, CDR2 FQNEAQ, per germline. The CDR3 length is 11 residues. The CDR3 nucleotides read TGTGCCAGCAGCAATCGTGAAAAACTGTTTTTT. It translates to CASSNREKLFF.

Ten or more counts support this clonotype. The chain recombines TRBV29-1 with TRBJ1-5, with unresolved D. Germline V gives CDR1 SQVTM, CDR2 ANQGSEA. CDR3 length equals 14 residues. The ends were cut back, 6 bases at V and 2 bases at J, with 14 bases in the middle. The CDR3 nucleotides are TGCAGCGTCTCGATCGCCGTAGGCAATCAGCCCCAGCATTTT. Its protein is CSVSIAVGNQPQHF.

This clonotype showed up just a few times. This chain uses TRBV18 with TRBJ1-1; D gene unclear. The V end lost 2 bases, the J end lost 0 bases, and 13 bases lay between the germline ends. In germline, CDR1 is KGHSH, CDR2 LQKENI. The CDR3 runs 16 residues. Here the CDR3 reads CASSPSAVHMNTEAFF. CDR3 coding DNA: TGTGCCAGCTCACCATCGGCAGTCCACATGAACACTGAAGCTTTCTTT.

The chain recombines TRBV20-1 with TRBJ1-5; D remains ambiguous. Germline CDR1 DFQATT, CDR2 SNEGSKA (reference sequence). V dropped 3 bases and J dropped 1 base, with 7 bases sitting between them. The length of the CDR3 is 13 residues. The CDR3 region has the DNA TGCAGTGCTAGGGAATACAGCAATCAGCCCCAGCATTTT. It translates to CSAREYSNQPQHF.

This clonotype showed up just a few times. The chain has TRBV19 and TRBJ2-1, with 13 bases identical to TRBD2. V trimming: 3 bases; J trimming: 2 bases; junction bases outside the gene matches: 4. The CDR3 runs 17 residues. Germline V gene lookup returns CDR1 LNHDA and CDR2 SQIVND (reference sequence). The CDR3 DNA sequence: TGTGCCAGTAGTATCTCCGGGACTAGCGGGGCCTACAATGAGCAGTTCTTC. This codes for CASSISGTSGAYNEQFF. Using reference TRBV19 and TRBJ2-1 for the parts outside the CDR3, the full variable domain is DGGITQSPKYLFRKEGQNVTLSCEQNLNHDAMYWYRQDPGQGLRLIYYSQIVNDFQKGDIAEGYSVSREKKESFPLTVTSAQKNPTAFYLCASSISGTSGAYNEQFFGPGTRLTVL.

This clonotype came up many times. The rearrangement joins TRBV4-1 to TRBJ2-4; 7 positions agree with TRBD2. Germline assignment: CDR1 MGHRA and CDR2 YSYEKL. The CDR3 totals 16 residues. V dropped 0 bases and J dropped 6; count of bases not matched to a gene: 8. CDR3 sequence (DNA): TGCGCCAGCAGCCAAGAGGGCGGGAGATTTGGAAACATTCAGTACTTC. Translation gives CASSQEGGRFGNIQYF.

This clonotype was picked up a small number of times. V usage is TRBV28 and J usage is TRBJ2-7, with D possibly being TRBD2 (6 bases). V lost 5 bases and J lost 7, with 15 bases in between. Germline-derived CDR1 and CDR2 are MDHEN and SYDVKM. The CDR3 consists of 13 residues. CDR3 amino acids: CASSLGRMREQYF. CDR3 nucleotides: TGTGCCAGCAGTCTCGGGAGAATGAGGGAGCAGTACTTC.

The rearrangement joins TRBV9 to TRBJ2-3, with D hard to call. Per the germline V gene, CDR1 is SGDLS and CDR2 is YYNGEE. Trimming shortened V by 4 bases and J by 0 bases, and 6 bases separated the two germline ends. The CDR3 is made up of 13 amino acids. This chain's CDR3 is CASSITSTDTQYF. The CDR3 nucleotides are TGTGCCAGCAGCATCACGAGCACAGATACGCAGTATTTT. The whole variable domain, remainder taken from reference TRBV9 and TRBJ2-3, is DSGVTQTPKHLITATGQRVTLRCSPRSGDLSVYWYQQSLDQGLQFLIQYYNGEERAKGNILERFSAQQFPDLHSELNLSSLELGDSALYFCASSITSTDTQYFGPGTRLTVL.

The rearrangement uses TRBV28 and TRBJ2-5; D might be TRBD1 or TRBD2, each matching 5 bases. The CDR3 consists of 15 residues. Trimming took 10 bases from V and 0 from J, leaving 18 bases between them. Germline values: CDR1 MDHEN, CDR2 SYDVKM. In DNA, the CDR3 is TGTGCCAACTGTCAGACGGGGCTGGACCAAGAGACCCAGTACTTC. Translated, it gives CANCQTGLDQETQYF.

The genes are TRBV6-2 or TRBV6-3 and TRBJ2-3; D remains unclear. Trimming cost V 7 bases and J 2 bases, with 16 bases left between them. This CDR3 has 15 residues. CDR1 and CDR2 from the germline V gene are MNHEY and SVGEGT. The CDR3 DNA is TGTGCCAGCAAGGGTCCCGCCAGCCACACAGATACGCAGTATTTT. Its translation: CASKGPASHTDTQYF.

The chain links TRBV12-3 or TRBV12-4 to TRBJ2-1; 8 nucleotides match TRBD2. V gave up 6 bases and J gave up 9 bases; unmatched junction bases: 10. This CDR3 is built from 14 residues. This chain's CDR3 is CASSPGLVGFEQFF. CDR3 sequence (DNA): TGTGCCAGCAGCCCGGGACTAGTCGGCTTTGAGCAGTTCTTC.

This clonotype came up a few times. V gene TRBV10-3 combines with J gene TRBJ2-3; no reliable D call. This CDR3 comprises 12 residues. Germline V gene sequence: CDR1 ENHRY, CDR2 SYGVKD. Trimming took off 6 bases at V and 5 bases at J, with 9 bases between the two ends. In DNA form, the CDR3 reads TGTGCCATCAGCATAGCAGAAGATACGCAGTATTTT. It specifies CAISIAEDTQYF.